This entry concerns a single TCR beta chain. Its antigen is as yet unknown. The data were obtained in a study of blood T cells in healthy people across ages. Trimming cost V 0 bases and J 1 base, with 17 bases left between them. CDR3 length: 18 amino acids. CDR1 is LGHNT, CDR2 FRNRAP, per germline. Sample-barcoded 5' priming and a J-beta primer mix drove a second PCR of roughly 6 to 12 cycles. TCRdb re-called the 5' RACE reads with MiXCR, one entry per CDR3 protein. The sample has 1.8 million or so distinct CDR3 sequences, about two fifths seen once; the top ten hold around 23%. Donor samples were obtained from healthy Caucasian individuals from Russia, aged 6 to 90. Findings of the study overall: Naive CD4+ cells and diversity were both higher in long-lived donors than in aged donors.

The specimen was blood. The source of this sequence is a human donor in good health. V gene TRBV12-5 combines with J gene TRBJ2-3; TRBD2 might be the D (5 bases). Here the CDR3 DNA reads TGTGCTAGTGGTTTGGTACGAGACGGGGAGTCACGCACAGATACGCAGTATTTT. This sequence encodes CASGLVRDGESRTDTQYF.